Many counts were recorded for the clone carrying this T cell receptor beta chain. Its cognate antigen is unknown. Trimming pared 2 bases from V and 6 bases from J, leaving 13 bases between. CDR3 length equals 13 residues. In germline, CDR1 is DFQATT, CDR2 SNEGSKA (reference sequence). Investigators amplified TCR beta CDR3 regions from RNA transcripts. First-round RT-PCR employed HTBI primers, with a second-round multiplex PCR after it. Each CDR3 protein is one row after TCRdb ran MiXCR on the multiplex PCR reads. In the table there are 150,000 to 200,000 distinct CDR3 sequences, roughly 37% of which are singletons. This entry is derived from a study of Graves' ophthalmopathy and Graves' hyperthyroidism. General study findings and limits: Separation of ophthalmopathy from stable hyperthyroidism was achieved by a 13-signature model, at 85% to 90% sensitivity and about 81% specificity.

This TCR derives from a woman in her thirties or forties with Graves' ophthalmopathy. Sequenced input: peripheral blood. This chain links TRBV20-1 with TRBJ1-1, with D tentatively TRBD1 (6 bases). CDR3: CSARNDRFPEAFF. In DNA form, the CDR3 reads TGCAGTGCTAGAAACGACAGGTTCCCTGAAGCTTTCTTT.